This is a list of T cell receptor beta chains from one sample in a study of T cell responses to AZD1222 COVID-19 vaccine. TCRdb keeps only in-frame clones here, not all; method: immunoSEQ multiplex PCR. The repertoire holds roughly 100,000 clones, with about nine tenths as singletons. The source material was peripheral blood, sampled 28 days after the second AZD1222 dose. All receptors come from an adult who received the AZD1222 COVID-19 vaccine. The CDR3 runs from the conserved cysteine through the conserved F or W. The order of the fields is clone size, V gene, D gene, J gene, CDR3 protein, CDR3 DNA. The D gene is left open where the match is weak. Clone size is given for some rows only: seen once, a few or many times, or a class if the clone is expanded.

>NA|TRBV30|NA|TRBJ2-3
CAWSVRPDTQYF
TGTGCCTGGAGTGTACGTCCAGATACGCAGTATTTT
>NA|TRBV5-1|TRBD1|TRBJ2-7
CASSLRQGMSHEQYF
TGCGCCAGCAGCTTGAGACAGGGGATGTCCCACGAGCAGTACTTC
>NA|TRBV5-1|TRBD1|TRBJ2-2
CASSLSTGGYNGELFF
TGCGCCAGCAGCTTGTCGACAGGGGGCTATAACGGGGAGCTGTTTTTT
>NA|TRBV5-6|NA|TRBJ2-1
CASSLRQVNNEQFF
TGTGCCAGCAGCTTGAGACAGGTGAACAATGAGCAGTTCTTC
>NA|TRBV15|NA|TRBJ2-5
CATSAEETQYF
TGTGCCACCAGCGCCGAAGAGACCCAGTACTTC
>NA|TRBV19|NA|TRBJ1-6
CASSPTQQTGVNSPLHF
TGTGCCAGTAGTCCGACACAACAGACAGGCGTAAATTCACCCCTCCACTTT
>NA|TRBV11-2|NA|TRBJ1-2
CASSKGSGGLGGYTF
TGTGCCAGCAGCAAAGGCTCTGGGGGTCTCGGTGGCTACACCTTC
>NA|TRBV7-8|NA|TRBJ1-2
CASSSWGNYGYTF
TGTGCCAGCAGCTCCTGGGGTAACTATGGCTACACCTTC
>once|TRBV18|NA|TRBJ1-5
CASSPEPRQPQHF
TGTGCCAGCTCACCAGAGCCTCGTCAGCCCCAGCATTTT
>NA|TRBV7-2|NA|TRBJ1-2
CASSLGRTNYGYTF
TGTGCCAGCAGCTTAGGCAGGACTAACTATGGCTACACCTTC
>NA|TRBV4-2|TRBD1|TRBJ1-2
CASSQSLGQGETYGYTF
TGTGCCAGCAGCCAAAGTCTCGGACAGGGGGAAACCTATGGCTACACCTTC
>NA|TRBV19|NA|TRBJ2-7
CASSMIAGSDYEQYF
TGTGCCAGTAGTATGATTGCGGGATCGGATTACGAGCAGTACTTC
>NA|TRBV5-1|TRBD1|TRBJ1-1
CASSWTGVGEAFF
TGCGCCAGCAGCTGGACAGGGGTTGGTGAAGCTTTCTTT
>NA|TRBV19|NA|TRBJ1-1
CASSIGQTNTEAFF
TGTGCCAGTAGTATTGGTCAGACAAACACTGAAGCTTTCTTT
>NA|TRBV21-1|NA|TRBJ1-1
CASSSRPGQGATEAFF
TGTGCCAGCAGCTCCCGGCCGGGACAGGGGGCAACTGAAGCTTTCTTT
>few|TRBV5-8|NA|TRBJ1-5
CASSLVVGGAGNQPQHF
TGTGCCAGCAGCTTGGTAGTAGGGGGTGCTGGCAATCAGCCCCAGCATTTT
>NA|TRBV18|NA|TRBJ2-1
CASSALSASYNEQFF
TGTGCCAGCTCGGCCCTCTCGGCCTCCTACAATGAGCAGTTCTTC
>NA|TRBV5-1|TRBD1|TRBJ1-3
CASSLGSTGDTIYF
TGCGCCAGCAGCTTGGGATCGACAGGGGACACCATATATTTT
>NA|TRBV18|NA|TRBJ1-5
CASSPTGHQPQHF
TGTGCCAGCTCACCAACAGGTCATCAGCCCCAGCATTTT
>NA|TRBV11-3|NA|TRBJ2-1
CASSLGLPEKYNEQFF
TGTGCCAGCAGCTTAGGGTTGCCGGAGAAGTACAATGAGCAGTTCTTC
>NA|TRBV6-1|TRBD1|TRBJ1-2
CASTHGQGYGYTF
TGTGCCAGCACCCACGGACAGGGCTATGGCTACACCTTC
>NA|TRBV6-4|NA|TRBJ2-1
CASSDSVPRLTYNEQFF
TGTGCCAGCAGTGACTCGGTGCCGAGACTAACCTACAATGAGCAGTTCTTC
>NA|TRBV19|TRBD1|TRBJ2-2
CASITGGASGELFF
TGTGCCAGTATTACAGGGGGCGCGTCCGGGGAGCTGTTTTTT
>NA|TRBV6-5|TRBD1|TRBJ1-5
CASRDRGRSNQPQHF
TGTGCCAGCAGGGACAGGGGGCGCAGCAATCAGCCCCAGCATTTT
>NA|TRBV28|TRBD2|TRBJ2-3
CASSVRAGADTQYF
TGTGCCAGCAGTGTGAGAGCGGGAGCGGATACGCAGTATTTT
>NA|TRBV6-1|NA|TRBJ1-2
CASSEGLGGWGLNTF
TGTGCCAGCAGTGAAGGTTTGGGGGGCTGGGGACTGAACACCTTC
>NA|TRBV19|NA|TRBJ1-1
CASSPTLNTEAFF
TGTGCCAGTAGTCCTACACTGAACACTGAAGCTTTCTTT
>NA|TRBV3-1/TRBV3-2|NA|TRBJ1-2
CASSQRTTGYTF
TGTGCCAGCAGCCAACGGACTACTGGCTACACCTTC